The rows below give T cell receptor beta chains drawn from one sample of a study of T-cell memory formation after mild COVID-19. TCRdb reanalysed the 5' RACE reads using MiXCR and keeps one entry per CDR3 protein. The sample holds about 600,000 distinct CDR3 sequences, about a fifth seen once. Sequenced: PBMCs or a T cell subset sorted from them (not recorded which). The source of these receptors is an adult woman who had mild COVID-19 (a few samples of this study predate the infection). Cell type and time point are not known. CDR3s include the opening cysteine and the closing phenylalanine or tryptophan. D genes are given only for firm matches. The size entry is marked missing in some rows and otherwise reads once, few, many or a size class.

v_gene	d_gene	len	j_gene	abundance	CDR3nt	CDR3aa
TRBV12-3/TRBV12-4	-	12	TRBJ2-1	few	TGTGCCAGCGCCAGGGAATTCAATGAGCAGTTCTTC	CASAREFNEQFF
TRBV27	TRBD2	15	TRBJ2-7	few	TGTGCCAGCAGTTCGACTAGCGGGAGTAACTACGAGCAGTACTTC	CASSSTSGSNYEQYF
TRBV4-2	TRBD2	14	TRBJ2-7	many	TGTGCCAGCAGCCTGCCGGGGGGAGAGTACGAGCAGTACTTC	CASSLPGGEYEQYF
TRBV12-3/TRBV12-4	TRBD2	16	TRBJ2-1	-	TGTGCCAGCAGTTTACTAGCGGGGGGGCCTTCCAATGAGCAGTTCTTC	CASSLLAGGPSNEQFF
TRBV7-8	TRBD2	14	TRBJ2-7	-	TGTGCCAGCAGCCCGCTAGCGGTCTCCTACGAGCAGTACTTC	CASSPLAVSYEQYF
TRBV20-1	-	12	TRBJ1-5	few	TGCAGTGCTGTCAAAAACAATCAGCCCCAGCATTTT	CSAVKNNQPQHF
TRBV12-3/TRBV12-4	TRBD2	16	TRBJ2-1	few	TGTGCCAGCAGTTTTTGGACTAGCGGGAGATCGGGTGAGCAGTTCTTC	CASSFWTSGRSGEQFF
TRBV7-9	-	14	TRBJ2-3	-	TGTGCCAGCAGCCCTTCAGGGTATGCAGATACGCAGTATTTT	CASSPSGYADTQYF
TRBV5-5	-	15	TRBJ2-7	-	TGTGCCAGCAGCTTGGAAACAGACCTTCACTACGAGCAGTACTTC	CASSLETDLHYEQYF
TRBV5-4	-	16	TRBJ1-1	many	TGTGCCAGCAGCTCCACTCCTTCCCGGACCAACACTGAAGCTTTCTTT	CASSSTPSRTNTEAFF
TRBV20-1	-	16	TRBJ1-3	-	TGCAGTGCTAGATCGTGGACGACTAATTCTGGAAACACCATATATTTT	CSARSWTTNSGNTIYF
TRBV20-1	-	14	TRBJ2-6	few	TGCAGTGCTAGAGATTTTTCTGGGGCCAACGTCCTGACTTTC	CSARDFSGANVLTF
TRBV20-1	-	14	TRBJ1-1	-	TGCAGTGCTAGATCAGGACAGATGAACACTGAAGCTTTCTTT	CSARSGQMNTEAFF
TRBV5-1	-	14	TRBJ2-3	-	TGCGCCAGCAGCTTGGACACAGCGGCAGATACGCAGTATTTT	CASSLDTAADTQYF
TRBV20-1	-	14	TRBJ1-2	-	TGCAGTGCTATTCCCAGGAGAATTAACTATGGCTACACCTTC	CSAIPRRINYGYTF
TRBV23-1	-	14	TRBJ1-5	-	TGCGCCAGCAGTCAAGGGGGCGCGGATCAGCCCCAGCATTTT	CASSQGGADQPQHF
TRBV5-1	-	14	TRBJ2-1	many	TGCGCCAGCAGCTTTAGGAGCTCCTACAATGAGCAGTTCTTC	CASSFRSSYNEQFF
TRBV6-5	TRBD2	14	TRBJ2-5	-	TGTGCCAGCAGCCAAGGGACTAGATTGGAGACCCAGTACTTC	CASSQGTRLETQYF
TRBV29-1	-	11	TRBJ1-2	-	TGCAGCGTTGAAAAGGACGACGGCTACACCTTC	CSVEKDDGYTF
TRBV12-3/TRBV12-4	-	14	TRBJ1-1	few	TGTGCCAGCAGTTTAGCCAGCGGCAACACTGAAGCTTTCTTT	CASSLASGNTEAFF
TRBV11-2	-	16	TRBJ2-3	few	TGTGCCAGCAGCCCCTACCTGGGAGGTAGCACAGATACGCAGTATTTT	CASSPYLGGSTDTQYF
TRBV2	TRBD1	14	TRBJ2-1	-	TGTGCCAGCAGTAGGGACAGGGGAAACAATGAGCAGTTCTTC	CASSRDRGNNEQFF
TRBV10-1	TRBD2	14	TRBJ2-7	-	TGCGCCATCCACCCACTAGCGGATACCTACGAGCAGTACTTC	CAIHPLADTYEQYF
TRBV5-1	TRBD1	16	TRBJ2-3	few	TGCGCCAGCAGCTTGGTAGTCGGGACAGGAACAGATACGCAGTATTTT	CASSLVVGTGTDTQYF
TRBV29-1	TRBD2	15	TRBJ2-3	-	TGCAGCGTTGCCACTAGCGGGACCGGCACAGATACGCAGTATTTT	CSVATSGTGTDTQYF
TRBV18	-	15	TRBJ2-6	once	TGTGCCAGCTCACCCTGGAGCTCTGGGGCCAACGTCCTGACTTTC	CASSPWSSGANVLTF
TRBV20-1	-	13	TRBJ2-7	many	TGCAGTGCTCAGCCCCACTGGGCCTACGAGCAGTACTTC	CSAQPHWAYEQYF
TRBV3-1	-	12	TRBJ2-7	-	TGTGCCAGCAGCCAACGGGTTAACGAGCAGTACTTC	CASSQRVNEQYF
TRBV7-9	TRBD1	17	TRBJ2-1	-	TGTGCCAGCAGCCCTAAGGACAGGGGGCGTTTGTACAATGAGCAGTTCTTC	CASSPKDRGRLYNEQFF
TRBV7-9	TRBD1	12	TRBJ2-1	few	TGTGCCAGCAGCTTTACAGGGGCCGAGCAGTTCTTC	CASSFTGAEQFF
TRBV29-1	TRBD1	13	TRBJ1-4	few	TGCAGCGTCCGGACAGGGGAGTATGAAAAACTGTTTTTT	CSVRTGEYEKLFF
TRBV6-6	-	12	TRBJ2-7	-	TGTGCCAGCAGTGAATCAGCCCGCGAGCAGTACTTC	CASSESAREQYF
TRBV28	-	15	TRBJ1-1	-	TGTGCCAGCAGCCCACAGGCAGGTGGTGGGGCTGAAGCTTTCTTT	CASSPQAGGGAEAFF
TRBV20-1	TRBD1	15	TRBJ2-2	-	TGCAGTGCTTTCCGGACAGGGGTCAGCACCGGGGAGCTGTTTTTT	CSAFRTGVSTGELFF
TRBV10-3	-	17	TRBJ2-1	-	TGTGCCATCAGTGAGGGGACACATTCAAAGGGACACAATGAGCAGTTCTTC	CAISEGTHSKGHNEQFF
TRBV12-3/TRBV12-4	TRBD2	14	TRBJ2-7	-	TGTGCCAGCAGAATAGCGGGAGGGCTAAACGAGCAGTACTTC	CASRIAGGLNEQYF
TRBV24-1	-	12	TRBJ2-5	few	TGTGCCACCAGTGTTGAGGGAGAGACCCAGTACTTC	CATSVEGETQYF
TRBV7-8	TRBD2	17	TRBJ2-1	few	TGTGCCAGCAGCTCCCGGGGACTAGCGGCCTCCTACAATGAGCAGTTCTTC	CASSSRGLAASYNEQFF
TRBV24-1	TRBD2	17	TRBJ2-3	-	TGTGCCACCAGTGGGGGATTACTAGCGGGGAGCACAGATACGCAGTATTTT	CATSGGLLAGSTDTQYF
TRBV11-2	-	13	TRBJ2-1	few	TGTGCCAGCAGCTTAGATAACGGGGGGCCTGGGTTCTTC	CASSLDNGGPGFF
TRBV23-1	TRBD1	15	TRBJ2-1	many	TGCGCCAGCAGTCACGGGGCCCGACAGGGGAATGAGCAGTTCTTC	CASSHGARQGNEQFF
TRBV20-1	-	14	TRBJ2-2	few	TGCAGTGCTAGACTTAGACAGGTTGCCGGGGAGCTGTTTTTT	CSARLRQVAGELFF
TRBV30	-	14	TRBJ2-7	-	TGTGCCTGGAGTGTGGGGACGTGGACCTACGAGCAGTACTTC	CAWSVGTWTYEQYF
TRBV7-9	TRBD2	15	TRBJ2-5	-	TGTGCCAGCAGCTATAGCGGGAGGCCTGAAGAGACCCAGTACTTC	CASSYSGRPEETQYF
TRBV5-1	-	20	TRBJ2-7	few	TGCGCCAGCAGCTTGAACTTGGGGGGCTTCGCCCGAGCGGATTCCTACGAGCAGTACTTC	CASSLNLGGFARADSYEQYF
TRBV24-1	-	16	TRBJ2-1	-	TGTGCCACCAGTGATTCTCCCCCGGGATCCTACAATGAGCAGTTCTTC	CATSDSPPGSYNEQFF
TRBV5-1	-	18	TRBJ2-6	-	TGCCCCAGCAGCTGGGCCGGGACCGATGACTCTGGGGCCAACGTCCTGACTTTC	CPSSWAGTDDSGANVLTF
TRBV7-9	-	14	TRBJ2-7	-	TGTGCCAGCACCCCCGGTAGCCGGCCCTACGAGCAGTACTTC	CASTPGSRPYEQYF
TRBV12-3/TRBV12-4	TRBD1	14	TRBJ2-7	-	TGTGCCAGCAGACCTACCGGGACAGGGGGCGAGCAGTACTTC	CASRPTGTGGEQYF
TRBV3-1	-	11	TRBJ2-1	many	TGTGCCAGCAGCGTTAACAATGAGCAGTTCTTC	CASSVNNEQFF
TRBV7-3	TRBD2	18	TRBJ2-3	-	TGTGCCAGCGCCCGTAGCGGGAGGGCCACCAGGGTGACAGATACGCAGTATTTT	CASARSGRATRVTDTQYF
TRBV4-1	-	15	TRBJ2-1	once	TGCGCCAGCAGCCAGCTTGACAGGAGCGGCAATGAGCAGTTCTTC	CASSQLDRSGNEQFF
TRBV5-4	-	14	TRBJ2-7	-	TGTGCCAGCAGCTTACAGGCGGCCCCCTACGAGCAGTACTTC	CASSLQAAPYEQYF
TRBV10-3	TRBD1	12	TRBJ2-1	-	TGTGCCAAACCGGGACAGGGGGATGAGCAGTTCTTC	CAKPGQGDEQFF
TRBV7-2	-	15	TRBJ2-7	-	TGTGCCAGCAGCTTAACCGCCGACCTATCAGGCGAGCAGTACTTC	CASSLTADLSGEQYF
TRBV7-9	TRBD2	19	TRBJ2-7	-	TGTGCCAGCAGCTTAGCGCTTGGACTAGCGGGGGGGAACTCCTACGAGCAGTACTTC	CASSLALGLAGGNSYEQYF
TRBV4-1	-	14	TRBJ2-7	-	TGCGCCAGCAGCCATTCTGGGAAACTCTACGAGCAGTACTTC	CASSHSGKLYEQYF
TRBV6-4	-	19	TRBJ2-3	-	TGTGCCAGCAGTGACTCGAGTCAGGGGACTGGAGATCGGGTGTATACGCAGTATTTT	CASSDSSQGTGDRVYTQYF
TRBV3-1	-	14	TRBJ2-7	few	TGTGCCAGCAGCCAAGAACCCCAGCCGTGGAAGCAGTACTTC	CASSQEPQPWKQYF